Presented here are 28 T cell receptor beta chains from one specimen sequenced in a study of blood T cell repertoires in COVID-19. Assay used: immunoSEQ multiplex PCR; TCRdb lists only in-frame clones, some missing. Of 200,000 to 250,000 clones listed, 70% to 90% are singletons. Sequencing was done on a sample of peripheral blood. The receptors stem from a man aged 30 to 45 who had recovered from COVID-19.

This clone was detected once. The chain carries TRBV29-1 and TRBJ2-7; 9 bases match TRBD1. Germline V gives CDR1 SQVTM, CDR2 ANQGSEA. V trimming: 6 bases; J trimming: 4 bases; junction bases outside the gene matches: 7. The CDR3 contains 13 residues. CDR3: CSVMGQGRYEQYF. The CDR3 DNA reads TGCAGCGTGATGGGACAGGGAAGGTACGAGCAGTACTTC.

The chain has TRBV6-1 and TRBJ1-1; a weak D match, TRBD1 (6 bases). The V end lost 2 bases, the J end lost 4 bases, and 11 bases lay between the germline ends. Per the germline V gene, CDR1 is MNHNS and CDR2 is SASEGT. This CDR3 has 14 amino acids. The CDR3 spells CASSEPGATTEAFF. CDR3 sequence (DNA): TGTGCCAGCAGTGAACCAGGGGCGACCACTGAAGCTTTCTTT.

The CDR3, as DNA: TGTGCCAGCAGACCACTAACAGGGCTCGAAGCTTTCTTT. This codes for CASRPLTGLEAFF. The gene calls are TRBV12-3 or TRBV12-4 and TRBJ1-1; D might be TRBD1 (6 bases). The germline V and J ends were trimmed by 6 bases and 8 bases, with 16 bases remaining between them. The CDR3 is 13 amino acids.

V and J are TRBV29-1 and TRBJ1-1, with TRBD1 as a possible D gene (5 bases). The CDR3 sequence is 14 residues long. Germline CDR1 and CDR2: SQVTM and ANQGSEA. Between the trimmed V and J ends, which lost 6 bases and 10 bases, there was a span of 24 bases. CDR3 residues: CSVLDPRSEGSAFF. DNA for the CDR3: TGCAGCGTCCTAGACCCACGCTCGGAGGGGTCAGCTTTCTTT.

V usage is TRBV29-1 and J usage is TRBJ1-2; no clear D. Per the germline V gene, CDR1 is SQVTM and CDR2 is ANQGSEA. This CDR3 region has 12 residues. The V gene lost 4 bases and the J gene lost 6 bases, with 12 bases spanning the gap. The CDR3 DNA reads TGCAGCGTTGTACAGAGCCCCAATGGCTACACCTTC. As protein: CSVVQSPNGYTF.

The chain combines TRBV7-6 with TRBJ2-2; the D gene is possibly TRBD2 (8 bases). CDR1 is SGHVS and CDR2 is FNYEAQ in the germline V gene. The length of the CDR3 is 18 residues. The V and J ends lost 5 bases and 5 bases respectively, with 24 bases between them. CDR3 sequence: CASSAGDDRAGGTGELFF. CDR3 coding DNA: TGTGCCAGCAGCGCAGGGGACGACAGGGCGGGGGGAACCGGGGAGCTGTTTTTT.

The chain is built from TRBV7-2 and TRBJ2-5; 7 bases line up with TRBD2. V lost 5 bases and J lost 4; bases outside the gene matches: 13. This CDR3 spans 16 amino acids. Germline CDR1 is SGHTA and CDR2 is FQGNSA. The CDR3 nucleotides are TGTGCCAGCAGCGTTCATTCGGGGGGAGGAGGAGAGACCCAGTACTTC. Translating gives CASSVHSGGGGETQYF.

This sequence joins TRBV10-3 and TRBJ2-7, with 9 bases that match TRBD1. Germline loops: CDR1 ENHRY, CDR2 SYGVKD. The CDR3 runs to 15 residues. V shed 6 bases, J shed 3 bases, and the junction held 9 bases outside the gene matches. CDR3 in DNA: TGTGCCATCAGGCTCACCGGGACAGGGCACTACGAGCAGTACTTC. It specifies CAIRLTGTGHYEQYF.

The chain uses TRBV7-9 and TRBJ1-3; D unresolved. V lost 1 base and J lost 4, with 8 bases in between. The CDR3 is 14 residues long. Germline lookup yields CDR1 SEHNR and CDR2 FQNEAQ (reference sequence). The CDR3 region has the DNA TGTGCCAGCAGCTTAGAACAGTACGGAAACACCATATATTTT. Protein: CASSLEQYGNTIYF.

The chain recombines TRBV25-1 with TRBJ1-5; D is undetermined. The CDR3 runs 12 residues. CDR1 and CDR2 from the germline V gene are MGHDK and SYGVNS. Deletions cut 6 bases from V and 1 base from J, with 4 bases between. In DNA, the CDR3 is TGTGCCAGCAGCGAGAGCAATCAGCCCCAGCATTTT. Translating it yields CASSESNQPQHF.

The V and J genes are TRBV7-2 and TRBJ2-7; 9 bases align to TRBD1. The CDR3 runs to 15 residues. V was pared by 1 base and J by 5 bases, with 6 bases of the junction left unmatched. Germline V gives CDR1 SGHTA, CDR2 FQGNSA. CDR3 bases: TGTGCCAGCAGCTTAGTAGGACAGGGGCCCGACGAGCAGTACTTC. Protein: CASSLVGQGPDEQYF.

J is TRBJ1-3 and V is TRBV29-1, with 8 bases fitting TRBD1. Germline V gives CDR1 SQVTM, CDR2 ANQGSEA. J gave up 0 bases and V 7 bases, and 2 bases lay outside the gene matches. The CDR3 length is 13 residues. The chain's CDR3 is CSAGQGSGNTIYF. In nucleotides, the CDR3 is TGCAGCGCCGGACAGGGCTCTGGAAACACCATATATTTT.

A remark on this clone: Other DNA sequences in this specimen translate into the identical CDR3. The V and J genes are TRBV5-6 and TRBJ1-3; D might be TRBD1 (5 bases). Germline-derived CDR1 and CDR2 are SGHDT and YYEEEE. The CDR3 spans 16 residues. V was pared by 1 base and J by 0 bases, with 11 bases between. The CDR3 DNA reads TGTGCCAGCAGCTTGCCAGACAGAGGCTCTGGAAACACCATATATTTT. Residues: CASSLPDRGSGNTIYF.

Comments on this clone: The junction and the germline gene differ at one end; a read error may be behind it. V gene TRBV6-2 or TRBV6-3 combines with J gene TRBJ2-7, with D possibly being TRBD2 (5 bases). This CDR3 has 14 amino acids. Germline CDR1 and CDR2: MNHEY and SVGEGT. The CDR3 DNA follows: TGTGCCAGCAGCTACTTTGGGAGATTCTACGAGCAGTACTTC. It encodes CASSYFGRFYEQYF.

The chain carries TRBV10-3 and TRBJ2-7; D remains ambiguous. This CDR3 has 14 amino acids. Per germline, CDR1 ENHRY and CDR2 SYGVKD. The germline V and J ends were trimmed by 0 bases and 2 bases, with 8 bases remaining between them. This chain's CDR3 is CAISESYGTYEQYF. The CDR3 coding sequence is TGTGCCATCAGTGAGTCGTACGGTACCTACGAGCAGTACTTC.

The rearrangement joins TRBV2 to TRBJ1-5; D not certain. V was cut by 1 base and J by 2 bases, with 15 bases left in between. CDR3 length: 17 amino acids. Germline lookup yields CDR1 SNHLY and CDR2 FYNNEI. CDR3 bases: TGTGCCAGCAGTGAAGATTACCCCACGGTCGGCAATCAGCCCCAGCATTTT. Residues: CASSEDYPTVGNQPQHF.

This rearrangement joins TRBV7-8 to TRBJ1-6; D unresolved. The CDR3 is 15 amino acids. Trimming stripped 1 base from V and 7 bases from J, with 11 bases between. Germline V gives CDR1 SGHVS, CDR2 FQNEAQ. CDR3 coding DNA: TGTGCCAGCAGCTTAGGGAGGACTGTAAATTCACCCCTCCACTTT. Its protein product is CASSLGRTVNSPLHF. The full variable domain, in which reference TRBV7-8 and TRBJ1-6 provide the parts outside the CDR3, is GAGVSQSPRYKVAKRGQDVALRCDPISGHVSLFWYQQALGQGPEFLTYFQNEAQLDKSGLPSDRFFAERPEGSVSTLKIQRTQQEDSAVYLCASSLGRTVNSPLHFGNGTRLTVT.

The rearrangement joins TRBV14 to TRBJ1-6; D is unclear. The V gene lost 1 base and the J gene lost 0 bases, with 10 bases spanning the gap. The germline CDR1 and CDR2 sequences are SGHDN and FVKESK. This CDR3 region has 17 residues. Here the CDR3 reads CASSQAYLGSYNSPLHF. For the CDR3, the DNA is TGTGCCAGCAGCCAAGCTTACCTAGGCTCCTATAATTCACCCCTCCACTTT.

This chain uses TRBV5-6 with TRBJ1-4; 7 bases line up with TRBD1. The length of the CDR3 is 17 residues. From germline, CDR1 is SGHDT and CDR2 YYEEEE. The V gene end was trimmed by 1 base and the J gene end by 4 bases; junction bases not matched to a gene: 10. The CDR3, as DNA: TGTGCCAGCAGCTTGTACCCCCCGGGACAGCTTAATGAAAAACTGTTTTTT. Its protein is CASSLYPPGQLNEKLFF.

This clone was recorded only once. The chain combines TRBV11-3 with TRBJ2-7, with 7 bases that match TRBD2. The ends lost 4 bases at V and 7 bases at J; junction bases unmatched: 10. This CDR3 is built from 14 residues. Germline CDR1 SGHNT, CDR2 YENEEA. As DNA, the CDR3 is TGTGCCAGCAGCTCCGGGACTACCCTGGGGGAGCAGTACTTC. This gives the protein CASSSGTTLGEQYF.

This clone was picked up one time. The V and J genes are TRBV6-1 and TRBJ2-7; D is perhaps TRBD1 (6 bases). The length of the CDR3 is 15 residues. Per the germline V gene, CDR1 is MNHNS and CDR2 is SASEGT. V was cut by 2 bases and J by 8 bases, with 19 bases left in between. CDR3 sequence: CASSELSPNREKQYF. The CDR3 bases are TGTGCCAGCAGTGAACTCAGTCCGAACAGGGAGAAGCAGTACTTC.

This sequence joins TRBV6-1 and TRBJ2-7; D gene uncertain. Trimming took off 3 bases at V and 6 bases at J, with 12 bases between the two ends. From germline, CDR1 is MNHNS and CDR2 SASEGT. This CDR3 has 13 residues. Here the CDR3 DNA reads TGTGCCAGCAGTGAGTCGTCCATTAGCGAGCAGTACTTC. Amino acids: CASSESSISEQYF.

The rearrangement links TRBV30 to TRBJ1-5, with D perhaps TRBD1 (5 bases). Between the trimmed V and J ends, which lost 2 bases and 4 bases, there was a span of 9 bases. Germline values: CDR1 GTSNPN, CDR2 SVGIG (reference sequence). This CDR3 is 13 amino acids long. CDR3 DNA: TGTGCCTGGAGTAGATCAGGGAATCAGCCCCAGCATTTT. This encodes CAWSRSGNQPQHF.

The V and J genes are TRBV5-4 and TRBJ2-5, with 9 bases that match TRBD1. Germline V gene lookup returns CDR1 SGHNT and CDR2 YYREEE (reference sequence). Trimming took 2 bases from V and 4 from J; bases not matched to a gene: 3. CDR3 size: 14 residues. The CDR3 DNA follows: TGTGCCAGCAGCTTTGGGACAGGGTTAGAGACCCAGTACTTC. It yields the protein CASSFGTGLETQYF.

The chain is built from TRBV5-5 and TRBJ2-3; 7 nucleotides align to TRBD1. V gave up 2 bases and J gave up 6 bases; unmatched junction bases: 6. The germline CDR1 and CDR2 sequences are SGHKS and YYEKEE (reference sequence). The CDR3 is 14 amino acids. The CDR3 region is CASSLSKGADTQYF. The CDR3 DNA reads as TGTGCCAGCAGCTTAAGTAAGGGGGCGGATACGCAGTATTTT.

The chain recombines TRBV30 with TRBJ1-1; tentative D call: TRBD1 (5 bases). Per the germline V gene, CDR1 is GTSNPN and CDR2 is SVGIG (reference sequence). V was cut by 1 base and J by 4 bases, with 19 bases left in between. CDR3 length equals 16 residues. As DNA, the CDR3 is TGTGCCTGGAGTGGGTTTGGGGGAGGGCCTCGCACTGAAGCTTTCTTT. This codes for CAWSGFGGGPRTEAFF.

The chain employs TRBV5-1 and TRBJ2-3; D is perhaps TRBD2 (5 bases). The CDR3 has 14 residues. CDR1 is SGHRS, CDR2 YFSETQ, per germline. Trimming pared 1 base from V and 3 bases from J, leaving 9 bases between. CDR3: CASSLRSGTDTQYF. CDR3 sequence (DNA): TGCGCCAGCAGCTTGAGGTCGGGGACAGATACGCAGTATTTT.

The V gene is TRBV6-4, the J gene TRBJ2-3, with 7 bases that match TRBD1. CDR1 is MRHNA and CDR2 is SNTAGT in the germline V gene. CDR3 length equals 15 residues. Trimming removed 5 bases from V and 2 bases from J; junction bases left unmatched: 7. The CDR3 DNA follows: TGTGCCAGCAGTAAGGGGGACAGCGACACAGATACGCAGTATTTT. Translation: CASSKGDSDTDTQYF.